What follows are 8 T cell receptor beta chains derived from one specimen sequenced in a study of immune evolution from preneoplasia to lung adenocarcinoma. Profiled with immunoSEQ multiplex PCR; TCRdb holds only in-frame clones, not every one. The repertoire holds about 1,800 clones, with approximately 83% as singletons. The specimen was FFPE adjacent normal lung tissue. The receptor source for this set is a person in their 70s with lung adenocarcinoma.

CDR3 nucleotides: TGCGCCAGCAGTGCAGGGACTTACTACAATGAGCAGTTCTTC. Translating it yields CASSAGTYYNEQFF. This sequence joins TRBV10-1 and TRBJ2-1, with D maybe TRBD2 (6 bases). Trimming took off 4 bases at V and 3 bases at J, with 10 bases between the two ends. CDR3 length equals 14 residues. CDR1 and CDR2 from the germline V gene are WNHNN and SYGVQD (reference sequence).

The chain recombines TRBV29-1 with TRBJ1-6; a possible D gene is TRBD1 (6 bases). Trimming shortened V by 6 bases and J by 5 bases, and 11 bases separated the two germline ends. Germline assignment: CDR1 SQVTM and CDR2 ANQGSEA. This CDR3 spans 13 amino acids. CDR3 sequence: CSVDTGNNSPLHF. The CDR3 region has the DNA TGCAGCGTAGACACAGGGAATAATTCACCCCTCCACTTT. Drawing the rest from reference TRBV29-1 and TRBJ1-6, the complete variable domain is SAVISQKPSRDICQRGTSLTIQCQVDSQVTMMFWYRQQPGQSLTLIATANQGSEATYESGFVIDKFPISRPNLTFSTLTVSNMSPEDSSIYLCSVDTGNNSPLHFGNGTRLTVT.

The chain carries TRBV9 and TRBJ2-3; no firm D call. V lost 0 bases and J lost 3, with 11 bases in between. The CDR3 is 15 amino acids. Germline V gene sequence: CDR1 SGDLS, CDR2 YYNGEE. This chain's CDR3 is CASSVAPSFTDTQYF. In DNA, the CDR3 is TGTGCCAGCAGCGTAGCACCTTCCTTTACAGATACGCAGTATTTT.

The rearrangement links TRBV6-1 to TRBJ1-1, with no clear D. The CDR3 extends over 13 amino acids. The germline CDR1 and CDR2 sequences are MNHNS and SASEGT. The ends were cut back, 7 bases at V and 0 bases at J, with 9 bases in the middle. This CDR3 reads CASTLYLNTEAFF. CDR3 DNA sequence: TGTGCCAGCACCCTTTACTTGAACACTGAAGCTTTCTTT.

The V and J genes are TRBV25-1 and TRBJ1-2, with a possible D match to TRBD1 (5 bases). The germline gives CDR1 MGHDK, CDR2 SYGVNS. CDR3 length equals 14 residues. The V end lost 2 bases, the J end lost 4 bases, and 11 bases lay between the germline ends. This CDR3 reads CASSEGGVGYGYTF. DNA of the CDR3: TGTGCCAGCAGTGAAGGGGGGGTTGGCTATGGCTACACCTTC.

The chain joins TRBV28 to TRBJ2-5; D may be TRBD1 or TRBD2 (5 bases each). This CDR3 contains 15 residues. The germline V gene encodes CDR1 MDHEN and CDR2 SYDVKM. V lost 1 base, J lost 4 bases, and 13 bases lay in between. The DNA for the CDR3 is TGTGCCAGCAGTTTATTCGGGACCACGAGAGAGACCCAGTACTTC. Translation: CASSLFGTTRETQYF.

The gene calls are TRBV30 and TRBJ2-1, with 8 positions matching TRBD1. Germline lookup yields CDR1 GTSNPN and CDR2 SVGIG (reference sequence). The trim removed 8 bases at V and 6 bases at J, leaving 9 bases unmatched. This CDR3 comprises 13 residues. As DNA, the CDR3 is TGTGCCGGCCAGACAGGGGCGCTCAATGAGCAGTTCTTC. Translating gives CAGQTGALNEQFF.

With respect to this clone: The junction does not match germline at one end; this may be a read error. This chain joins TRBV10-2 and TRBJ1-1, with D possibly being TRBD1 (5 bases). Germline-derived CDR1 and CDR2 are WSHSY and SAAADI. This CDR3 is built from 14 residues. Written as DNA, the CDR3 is TGCGCCAGCGCGCCGGGGGGAGTGAATACTGAAGCTTTCTTT. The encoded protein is CASAPGGVNTEAFF.